The rows below give T cell receptor beta chains drawn from one sample of a study of early T cells in non-severe SARS-CoV-2 infection. TCRdb used MiXCR to reprocess the 5' RACE reads, holding one entry per CDR3 protein. The data hold tens of thousands of distinct CDR3 sequences, with more than 5% observed a single time. The material was whole blood, obtained at baseline. These receptors were taken from an adult who was a healthcare worker with PCR-confirmed SARS-CoV-2 infection or an uninfected control (not recorded which). Each CDR3 is given with its conserved first and last residue. The D gene is left open where the match is weak. Some rows have no size entry. The others give once, few or many, or a class for an expanded clone.

abundance	d_gene	j_gene	v_gene	CDR3aa	CDR3nt
many	TRBD1	TRBJ2-1	TRBV7-2	CASTLRSGGPNEQFF	TGTGCCAGCACCCTAAGGTCAGGGGGTCCCAATGAGCAGTTCTTC
many	TRBD1	TRBJ1-6	TRBV3-1	CASSQERDRVSPLHF	TGTGCCAGCAGCCAAGAGCGGGACAGGGTTTCACCCCTCCACTTT
few	TRBD2	TRBJ2-3	TRBV11-3	CASSLGGVNTDTQYF	TGTGCCAGCAGCCTGGGGGGGGTCAACACAGATACGCAGTATTTT
many	TRBD1	TRBJ1-2	TRBV28	CASSLPARQGHLFYGYTF	TGTGCCAGCAGTTTACCGGCTCGACAGGGCCATCTATTCTATGGCTACACCTTC
medium-sized	TRBD1	TRBJ2-5	TRBV2	CAGKTGGYQETQYF	TGTGCCGGAAAGACAGGGGGCTATCAAGAGACCCAGTACTTC
medium-sized	TRBD1	TRBJ1-2	TRBV6-2/TRBV6-3	CASNPTGGYGYTF	TGTGCCAGCAACCCGACAGGGGGCTATGGCTACACCTTC
few	TRBD1	TRBJ1-3	TRBV11-2	CASSLTGGSGNTIYF	TGTGCCAGCAGCTTAACAGGGGGTTCTGGAAACACCATATATTTT
-	-	TRBJ2-3	TRBV13	CASSLDPSTDTQYF	TGTGCCAGCAGCTTAGATCCTAGCACAGATACGCAGTATTTT
many	TRBD2	TRBJ2-3	TRBV18	CASSPSLAGSGASTDTQYF	TGTGCCAGCTCACCGTCACTAGCGGGGTCGGGAGCGAGCACAGATACGCAGTATTTT
few	TRBD2	TRBJ2-2	TRBV27	CASSWGGNTGELFF	TGTGCCAGCAGTTGGGGGGGGAACACCGGGGAGCTGTTTTTT
few	TRBD1	TRBJ1-1	TRBV30	CAWSKGQGGRGTEAFF	TGTGCCTGGAGTAAGGGACAGGGAGGGAGGGGCACTGAAGCTTTCTTT
few	-	TRBJ2-2	TRBV2	CASSLYTGELFF	TGTGCCAGCAGTTTGTACACCGGGGAGCTGTTTTTT
large	-	TRBJ1-2	TRBV27	CASSLYTPGAGDYGYTF	TGTGCCAGCAGTTTATATACCCCCGGGGCCGGGGACTATGGCTACACCTTC
many	TRBD1	TRBJ1-4	TRBV7-2	CASSLAAGGSNEKLFF	TGTGCCAGCAGCTTAGCAGCAGGGGGTTCTAATGAAAAACTGTTTTTT
-	-	TRBJ1-2	TRBV27	CASSLSSGDYGYTF	TGTGCCAGCAGTTTATCGTCGGGGGATTATGGCTACACCTTC
many	TRBD1	TRBJ2-7	TRBV3-1	CASSAYRGPYEQYF	TGTGCCAGCAGCGCCTACAGGGGACCCTACGAGCAGTACTTC